This T cell receptor beta chain was obtained from a study of blood T cells in healthy people across ages. The study's findings and limits: Correlation between TCR beta diversity and naive T cell percentage was strong.

Primed by a sample-barcoded 5' primer and a J-beta primer mix, a second PCR proceeded for roughly 7 to 12 cycles. Through a template-switch adaptor with 12 random nucleotides, each cDNA molecule received a tag. MiXCR was run by TCRdb on the 5' RACE reads, yielding one entry per CDR3 protein. The sample records about 1 million distinct CDR3 sequences, approximately 25% being singletons. As regards this clonotype: The antigen remains unidentified.

Between the trimmed V and J ends, which lost 7 bases and 3 bases, there was a span of 12 bases. This CDR3 is built from 12 residues. Per the germline V gene, CDR1 is SQVTM and CDR2 is ANQGSEA. The sample was also linked to a second study, of T cells of mothers and their children.

The sequence derives from a girl aged 2 to 9 in good health. The sequencing sample was made of blood. The chain links TRBV29-1 to TRBJ1-1; D may be TRBD1 (5 bases). CDR3 coding DNA: TGCAGCGGTGGTGACAGTGACACTGAAGCTTTCTTT. It yields the protein CSGGDSDTEAFF.